Shown below are 10 T cell receptor beta chains from a single sample sequenced in a study of blood T cells in healthy people across ages. A second PCR, run for about 7 to 11 cycles, used a sample-barcoded 5' primer plus a J-beta primer mix. TCRdb passed the 5' RACE reads through MiXCR, listing each CDR3 protein once. Of 600,000 to 800,000 distinct CDR3 sequences in the sample, about 50% are singletons; the top ten hold 13%. The specimen sequenced was blood. The receptors originated from a woman at least 80 years old in good health.

V gene TRBV5-1 combines with J gene TRBJ1-2, with D possibly being TRBD1 (5 bases). CDR1 and CDR2 (germline): SGHRS, YFSETQ. The CDR3 is 17 amino acids. The V end was cut by 1 base, the J end by 0 bases, with 16 bases between. CDR3 amino acids: CASSLSRGGLTNYGYTF. CDR3 coding DNA: TGCGCCAGCAGCTTGTCAAGGGGCGGCCTTACTAACTATGGCTACACCTTC.

This clonotype appeared many times. The J gene is TRBJ1-4, the V gene TRBV12-3 or TRBV12-4; perhaps TRBD1 as D (5 bases). The CDR3 extends over 15 amino acids. V gave up 3 bases and J gave up 7 bases, with 15 bases separating them. CDR3 nucleotide sequence: TGTGCCAGCAGTTTTCTTGGGGCATTCGGTGAAAAACTGTTTTTT. Its translation is CASSFLGAFGEKLFF.

The V gene is TRBV2, the J gene TRBJ1-1; D is unresolved. The CDR3 has 11 amino acids. Germline assignment: CDR1 SNHLY and CDR2 FYNNEI. V was pared by 6 bases and J by 8 bases, with 10 bases between. The CDR3 DNA reads TGTGCCAGCAGCGCCCGGATAGAAGCTTTCTTT. Amino acid sequence: CASSARIEAFF.

V and J are TRBV6-6 and TRBJ2-5; D gene uncertain. The CDR3 is 12 residues long. Trimming removed 0 bases from V and 5 bases from J, with 4 bases in between. Germline-derived CDR1 and CDR2 are MNHNY and SVGAGI (reference sequence). The CDR3 protein is CASSYSRETQYF. CDR3 nucleotide sequence: TGTGCCAGCAGTTACTCGAGGGAGACCCAGTACTTC.

Turning to this clonotype: A much larger clone differs by one base, so this may be a read error. J is TRBJ2-3 and V is TRBV7-2, with a weak D call TRBD1 (6 bases). The germline gives CDR1 SGHTA, CDR2 FQGNSA. The CDR3 is 14 residues long. CDR3 residues: CASSLRAATGTQYF. CDR3 nucleotides: TGTGCCAGCAGCTTAAGGGCCGCGACAGGTACGCAGTATTTT. The whole variable domain, remainder taken from reference TRBV7-2 and TRBJ2-3, is GAGVSQSPSNKVTEKGKDVELRCDPISGHTALYWYRQSLGQGLEFLIYFQGNSAPDKSGLPSDRFSAERTGGSVSTLTIQRTQQEDSAVYLCASSLRAATGTQYFGPGTRLTVL.

This clonotype turned up a few times. The gene calls are TRBV18 and TRBJ2-3; 9 positions match TRBD2. V dropped 3 bases and J dropped 3; count of bases not matched to a gene: 4. Germline assignment: CDR1 KGHSH and CDR2 LQKENI. CDR3 length: 15 residues. The CDR3 nucleotides are TGTGCCAGCTCACCCGTAGCGGGGGTTACAGATACGCAGTATTTT. Its protein is CASSPVAGVTDTQYF.

In this sample, this clonotype turned up many times. The chain is built from TRBV7-8 and TRBJ2-7; D call uncertain. The germline V gene has CDR1 SGHVS and CDR2 FQNEAQ. V shed 0 bases and J shed 10 bases, with 16 bases lying between them. This CDR3 spans 14 amino acids. CDR3 DNA sequence: TGTGCCAGCAGCTTAGCAGGCGGCTTCTTGGGACAGTACTTC. It specifies CASSLAGGFLGQYF.

The sample holds many counts of this clonotype. V gene TRBV27 combines with J gene TRBJ1-2; TRBD1 might be the D (6 bases). The V and J ends lost 5 bases and 4 bases respectively, with 17 bases between them. The germline V gene has CDR1 MNHEY and CDR2 SMNVEV (reference sequence). This CDR3 is built from 15 residues. The CDR3 is CASSGGIRKLYGYTF. DNA for the CDR3: TGTGCCAGCAGTGGGGGCATAAGGAAGCTCTATGGCTACACCTTC.

The CDR3 spells CASSPTRDSWYQETQYF. The CDR3 region has the DNA TGCGCCAGCAGCCCCACCCGGGACAGTTGGTACCAAGAGACCCAGTACTTC. The chain combines TRBV5-1 with TRBJ2-5; 7 bases are a match to TRBD1. The junction had 12 bases not matched to a gene; V was cut back by 4 bases and J by 0 bases. Germline assignment: CDR1 SGHRS and CDR2 YFSETQ. This CDR3 spans 17 amino acids.

This clonotype was seen many times. The chain links TRBV2 to TRBJ2-3; 8 positions agree with TRBD2. With V trimmed by 5 bases and J by 4 bases, 5 bases remained unmatched. The germline V gene has CDR1 SNHLY and CDR2 FYNNEI. The CDR3 is 14 amino acids. The CDR3 DNA sequence: TGTGCCAGCAGTAAGCGGGAGTTGTCAGATACGCAGTATTTT. Translation: CASSKRELSDTQYF.